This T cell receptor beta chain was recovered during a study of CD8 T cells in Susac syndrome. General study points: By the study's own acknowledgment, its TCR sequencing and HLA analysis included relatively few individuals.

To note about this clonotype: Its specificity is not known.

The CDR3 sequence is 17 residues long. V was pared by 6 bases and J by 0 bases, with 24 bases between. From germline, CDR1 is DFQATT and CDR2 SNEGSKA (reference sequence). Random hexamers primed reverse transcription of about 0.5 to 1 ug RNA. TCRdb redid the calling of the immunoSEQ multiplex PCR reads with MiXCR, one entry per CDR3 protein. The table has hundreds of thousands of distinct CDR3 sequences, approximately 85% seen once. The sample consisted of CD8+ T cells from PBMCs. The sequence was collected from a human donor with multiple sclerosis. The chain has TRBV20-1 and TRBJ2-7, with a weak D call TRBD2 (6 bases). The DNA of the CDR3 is TGCAGTGCCACCGGGACTTCGGGCCGTCTGAGCTCCTACGAGCAGTACTTC. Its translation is CSATGTSGRLSSYEQYF.